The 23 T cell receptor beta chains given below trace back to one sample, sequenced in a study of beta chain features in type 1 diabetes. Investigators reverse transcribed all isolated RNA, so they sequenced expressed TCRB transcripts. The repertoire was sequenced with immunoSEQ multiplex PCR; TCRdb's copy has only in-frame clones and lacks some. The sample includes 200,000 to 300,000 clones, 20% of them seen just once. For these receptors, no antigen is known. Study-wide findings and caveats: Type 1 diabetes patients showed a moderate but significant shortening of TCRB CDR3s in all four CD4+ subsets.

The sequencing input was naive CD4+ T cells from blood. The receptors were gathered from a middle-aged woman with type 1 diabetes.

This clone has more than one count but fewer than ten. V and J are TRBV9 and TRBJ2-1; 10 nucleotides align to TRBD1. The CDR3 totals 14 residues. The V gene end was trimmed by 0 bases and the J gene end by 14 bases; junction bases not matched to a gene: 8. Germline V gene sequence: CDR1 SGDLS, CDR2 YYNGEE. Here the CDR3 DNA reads TGTGCCAGCAGCGTAGCCTCTGGACAGGGGGAAGAGTTCTTC. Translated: CASSVASGQGEEFF.

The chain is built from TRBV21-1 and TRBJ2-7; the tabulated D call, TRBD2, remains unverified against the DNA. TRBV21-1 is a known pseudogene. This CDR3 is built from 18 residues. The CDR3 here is CASSKGPPRLGGFYEQYF. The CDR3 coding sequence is TGTGCCAGCAGCAAAGGCCCCCCCCGACTGGGGGGGTTCTACGAGCAGTACTTC.

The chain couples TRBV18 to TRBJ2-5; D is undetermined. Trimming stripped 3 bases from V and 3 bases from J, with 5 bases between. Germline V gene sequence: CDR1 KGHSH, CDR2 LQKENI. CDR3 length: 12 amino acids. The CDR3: CASSPFKETQYF. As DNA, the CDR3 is TGTGCCAGCTCACCGTTTAAAGAGACCCAGTACTTC. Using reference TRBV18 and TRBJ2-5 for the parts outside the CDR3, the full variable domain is NAGVMQNPRHLVRRRGQEARLRCSPMKGHSHVYWYRQLPEEGLKFMVYLQKENIIDESGMPKERFSAEFPKEGPSILRIQQVVRGDSAAYFCASSPFKETQYFGPGTRLLVL.

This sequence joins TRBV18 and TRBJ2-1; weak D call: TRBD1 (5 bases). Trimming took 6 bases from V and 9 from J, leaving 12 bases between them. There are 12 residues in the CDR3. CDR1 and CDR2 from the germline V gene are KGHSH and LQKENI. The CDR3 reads CASSPQGSEQFF. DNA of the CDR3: TGTGCCAGCTCCCCCCAGGGAAGTGAGCAGTTCTTC.

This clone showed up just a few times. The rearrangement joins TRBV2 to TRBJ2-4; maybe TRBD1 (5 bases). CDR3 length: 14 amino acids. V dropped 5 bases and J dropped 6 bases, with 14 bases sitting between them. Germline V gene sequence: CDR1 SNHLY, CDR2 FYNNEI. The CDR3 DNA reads TGTGCCAGCAGTTTTTGGCAGGGCCTAAACATTCAGTACTTC. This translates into CASSFWQGLNIQYF.

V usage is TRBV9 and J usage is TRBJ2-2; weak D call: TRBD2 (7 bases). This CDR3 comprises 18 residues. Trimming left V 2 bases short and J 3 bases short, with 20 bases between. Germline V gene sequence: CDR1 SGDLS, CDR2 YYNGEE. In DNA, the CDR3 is TGTGCCAGCAGCGTTGGGGGGGCTGGCAGGGCGGACACCGGGGAGCTGTTTTTT. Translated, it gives CASSVGGAGRADTGELFF. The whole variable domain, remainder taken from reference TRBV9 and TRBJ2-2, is DSGVTQTPKHLITATGQRVTLRCSPRSGDLSVYWYQQSLDQGLQFLIQYYNGEERAKGNILERFSAQQFPDLHSELNLSSLELGDSALYFCASSVGGAGRADTGELFFGEGSRLTVL.

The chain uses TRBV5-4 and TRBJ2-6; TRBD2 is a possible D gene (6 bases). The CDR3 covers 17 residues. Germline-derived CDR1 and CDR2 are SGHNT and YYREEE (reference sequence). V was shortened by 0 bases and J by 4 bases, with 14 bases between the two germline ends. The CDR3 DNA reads TGTGCCAGCAGCTTGGGCGGGACGTCACTCGGGGCCAACGTCCTGACTTTC. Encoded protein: CASSLGGTSLGANVLTF.

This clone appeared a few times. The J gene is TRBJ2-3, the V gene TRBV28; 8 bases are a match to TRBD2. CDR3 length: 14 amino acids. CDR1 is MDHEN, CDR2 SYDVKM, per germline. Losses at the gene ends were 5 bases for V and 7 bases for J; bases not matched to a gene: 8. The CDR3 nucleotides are TGTGCCAGCAGTCTCGGGACTAGTGATAATACGCAGTATTTT. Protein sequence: CASSLGTSDNTQYF.

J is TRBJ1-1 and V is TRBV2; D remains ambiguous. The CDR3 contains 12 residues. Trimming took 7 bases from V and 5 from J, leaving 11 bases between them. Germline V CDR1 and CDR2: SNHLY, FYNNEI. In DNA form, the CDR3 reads TGTGCCAGCAAGCCGGGTATGACTGAAGCTTTCTTT. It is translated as CASKPGMTEAFF.

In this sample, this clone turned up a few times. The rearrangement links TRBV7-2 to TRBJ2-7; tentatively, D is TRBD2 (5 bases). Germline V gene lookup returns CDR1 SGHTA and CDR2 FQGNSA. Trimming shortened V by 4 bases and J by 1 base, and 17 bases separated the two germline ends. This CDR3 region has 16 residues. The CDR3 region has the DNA TGTGCCAGCAGCTCCCCGGGCGGACTTAGATCCTACGAGCAGTACTTC. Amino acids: CASSSPGGLRSYEQYF.

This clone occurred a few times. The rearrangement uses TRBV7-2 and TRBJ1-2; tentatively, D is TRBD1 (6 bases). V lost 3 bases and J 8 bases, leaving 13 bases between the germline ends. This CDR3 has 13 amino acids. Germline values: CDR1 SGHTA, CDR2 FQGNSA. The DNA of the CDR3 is TGTGCCAGCAGCTTCTCAGGGGTTGGAGGCTACACCTTC. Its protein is CASSFSGVGGYTF.

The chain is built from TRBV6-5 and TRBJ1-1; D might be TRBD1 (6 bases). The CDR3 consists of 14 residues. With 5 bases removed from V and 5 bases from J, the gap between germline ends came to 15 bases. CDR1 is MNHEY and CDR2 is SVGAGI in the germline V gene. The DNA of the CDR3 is TGTGCCAGCAGTCAAATACAGGGAGGGACTGAAGCTTTCTTT. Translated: CASSQIQGGTEAFF.

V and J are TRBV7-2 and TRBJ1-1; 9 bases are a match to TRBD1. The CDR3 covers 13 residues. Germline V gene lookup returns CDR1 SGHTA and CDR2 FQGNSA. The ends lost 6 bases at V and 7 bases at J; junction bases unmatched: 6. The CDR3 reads CASSPPGQGEAFF. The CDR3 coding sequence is TGTGCCAGCAGTCCGCCGGGACAGGGTGAAGCTTTCTTT.

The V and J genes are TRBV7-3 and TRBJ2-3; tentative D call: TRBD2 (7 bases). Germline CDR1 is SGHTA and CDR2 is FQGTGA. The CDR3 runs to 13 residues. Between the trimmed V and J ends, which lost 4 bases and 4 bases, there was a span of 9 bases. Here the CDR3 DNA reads TGTGCCAGCAGCTCCGGGGGGCCAGATACGCAGTATTTT. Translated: CASSSGGPDTQYF.

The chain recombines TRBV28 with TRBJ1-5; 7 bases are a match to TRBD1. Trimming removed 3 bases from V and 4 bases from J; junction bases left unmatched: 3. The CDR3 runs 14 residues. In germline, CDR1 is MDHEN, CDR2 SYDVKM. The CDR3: CASSLGQHNQPQHF. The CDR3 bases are TGTGCCAGCAGTTTGGGACAGCATAATCAGCCCCAGCATTTT.

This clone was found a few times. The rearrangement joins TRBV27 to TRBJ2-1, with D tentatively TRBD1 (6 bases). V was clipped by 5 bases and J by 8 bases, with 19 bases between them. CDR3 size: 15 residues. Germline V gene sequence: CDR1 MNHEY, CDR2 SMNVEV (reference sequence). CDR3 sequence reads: CASSGWQGRVDEQFF. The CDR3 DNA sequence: TGTGCCAGCAGTGGATGGCAGGGGCGCGTAGATGAGCAGTTCTTC.

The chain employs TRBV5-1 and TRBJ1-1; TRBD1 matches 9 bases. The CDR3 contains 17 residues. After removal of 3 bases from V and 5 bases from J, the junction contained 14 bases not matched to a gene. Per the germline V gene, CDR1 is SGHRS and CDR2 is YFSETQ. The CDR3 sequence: CASSSSPGQGSGTEAFF. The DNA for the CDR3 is TGCGCCAGCAGCTCATCTCCGGGACAGGGATCAGGTACTGAAGCTTTCTTT.

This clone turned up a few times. This CDR3 reads CASSQEDSSSYNEQFF. DNA of the CDR3: TGCGCCAGCAGCCAAGAGGACTCGAGCTCCTACAATGAGCAGTTCTTC. J is TRBJ2-1 and V is TRBV4-3; maybe TRBD2 (5 bases). Trimming shortened V by 0 bases and J by 0 bases, and 9 bases separated the two germline ends. Germline lookup yields CDR1 LGHNA and CDR2 YSLEER. This CDR3 comprises 16 residues.

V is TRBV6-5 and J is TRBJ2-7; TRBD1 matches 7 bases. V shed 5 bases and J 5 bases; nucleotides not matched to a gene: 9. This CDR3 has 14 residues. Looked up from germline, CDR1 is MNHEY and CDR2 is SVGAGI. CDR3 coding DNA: TGTGCCAGCAGTGACCGGGACAGTCGCCACGAGCAGTACTTC. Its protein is CASSDRDSRHEQYF.

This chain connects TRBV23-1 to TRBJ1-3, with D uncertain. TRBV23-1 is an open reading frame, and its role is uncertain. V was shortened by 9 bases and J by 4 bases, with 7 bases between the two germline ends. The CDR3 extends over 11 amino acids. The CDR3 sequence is CASPVGNTIYF. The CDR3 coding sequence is TGCGCCAGTCCGGTGGGAAACACCATATATTTT.

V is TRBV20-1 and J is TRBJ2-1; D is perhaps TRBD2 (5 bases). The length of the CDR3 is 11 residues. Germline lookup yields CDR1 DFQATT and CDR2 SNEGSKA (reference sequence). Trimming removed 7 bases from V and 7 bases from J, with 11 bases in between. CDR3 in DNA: TGCAGTGTCTCCGGGGTGAATGAGCAGTTCTTC. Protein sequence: CSVSGVNEQFF.

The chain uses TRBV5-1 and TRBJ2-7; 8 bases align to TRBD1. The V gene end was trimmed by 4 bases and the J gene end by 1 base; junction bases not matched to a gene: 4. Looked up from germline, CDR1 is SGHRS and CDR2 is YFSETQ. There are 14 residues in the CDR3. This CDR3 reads CASSRDRPSYEQYF. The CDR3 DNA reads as TGCGCCAGCAGCCGGGACAGGCCTTCCTACGAGCAGTACTTC.

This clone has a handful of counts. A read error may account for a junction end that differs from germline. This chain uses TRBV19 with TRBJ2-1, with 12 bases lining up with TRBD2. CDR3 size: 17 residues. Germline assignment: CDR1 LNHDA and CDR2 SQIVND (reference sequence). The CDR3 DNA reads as TGTGCCAGTAGAATAGGACTAGCGGGGAGCTCCTACAATGAGCAGTTCTTC. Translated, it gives CASRIGLAGSSYNEQFF.